Sequencing of this T cell receptor (beta chain) was carried out in a study of blood T cell repertoires in COVID-19. Study as a whole: Material from acute and convalescent COVID-19 was sourced from the United States, Italy and Spain. PBMCs, B-cell-depleted T cells, or T cells provided the cDNA or gDNA that made up the material.

The V gene lost 3 bases and the J gene lost 6 bases, with 17 bases spanning the gap. Germline V gives CDR1 LNHDA, CDR2 SQIVND (reference sequence). This CDR3 region has 16 residues. In the original analysis: Nucleated cell counts were estimated from reference gene primer amplification. Sequenced by immunoSEQ multiplex PCR; TCRdb stores in-frame clones only, minus some. V and J calls and clone size follow that table, whereas D and trimming were derived from the DNA. The table lists some 130,000 clones, around 81% of them singletons. The chain links TRBV19 to TRBJ2-2, with D possibly matching TRBD2 (6 bases). Sequenced: peripheral blood. This TCR was recovered from a human donor in a cohort sampled during active COVID-19. The CDR3 DNA sequence: TGTGCCAGTAGTATGGGCGGGGCCCCACAACCCGGGGAGCTGTTTTTT. Protein product: CASSMGGAPQPGELFF.